This TCR beta chain was documented in a study of cytomegalovirus exposure and HLA in healthy donors. Across the study: From HLA-typed donors, an early data release held about 85 million unique TCRs. Researchers found that approximately 85% of just under 400 genotyped donors fell within the Caucasian-associated ancestry cluster.

In this sample, this clone turned up once. What it binds is unknown. The PCR employed 60 Vbeta primers together with 13 Jbeta primers. The protocol was immunoSEQ multiplex PCR, while the TCRdb copy is restricted to in-frame clones and leaves out a portion. The table records around 130,000 clones, around 85% of them present only once. Trimming left V 4 bases short and J 2 bases short, with 8 bases between. The germline V gene has CDR1 MNHEY and CDR2 SVGAGI. The CDR3 sequence is 13 residues long. The study, taken as a whole, reports: Associated with HLA alleles at 0.05 false discovery rate in a later analysis were about 17,000 TCR beta sequences.

The chain uses TRBV6-5 and TRBJ2-5, with a tentative D call TRBD1 (5 bases). Source material: PBMCs. The TCR comes from a woman aged 30 to 39 in good health and CMV-seropositive. Written as DNA, the CDR3 is TGTGCCAGCAGTTCCAGGGCTCAAGAGACCCAGTACTTC. It codes for CASSSRAQETQYF.